What follows is one T cell receptor beta chain and its context. This clonotype was counted at least ten times. The antigen it recognizes is unknown. The record has no base qualities; no much larger clone is one base away. The data stem from a study of HIV-infected patients and healthy controls (dated by TCRdb to the mid-2010s). Libraries came from 5' RACE. Sequencing was carried out with an Illumina MiSeq. TCRdb handled the public reads itself, with Q25 trimming in fastp and clone calling in MiXCR, and kept productive beta chains. Every CDR3 protein is listed once, alongside the most common genes and DNA of its rows. Across this sample there are approximately 64,000 distinct CDR3 sequences, with about 19% seen only once. The ten largest clonotypes hold 1.1% to 1.5% of the sample. Unmatched junction bases come to 7, with V trimmed by 4 bases and J by 0 bases. The germline V gene supplies CDR1 SGHRS and CDR2 YFSETQ. The CDR3 has 15 amino acids, counting the end cysteine and phenylalanine. Only CDR3 DNA is held: 45 bases, read in frame from base 1.

The chain couples TRBV5-1 to TRBJ2-7; 7 bases in the junction line up with TRBD1. The receptor's source is a human donor in good health. Sequenced: CD4+ T cells from blood. The CDR3 region: CASSPGQVLSYEQYF. DNA sequence: TGCGCCAGCAGCCCCGGACAGGTACTCTCCTACGAGCAGTACTTC.